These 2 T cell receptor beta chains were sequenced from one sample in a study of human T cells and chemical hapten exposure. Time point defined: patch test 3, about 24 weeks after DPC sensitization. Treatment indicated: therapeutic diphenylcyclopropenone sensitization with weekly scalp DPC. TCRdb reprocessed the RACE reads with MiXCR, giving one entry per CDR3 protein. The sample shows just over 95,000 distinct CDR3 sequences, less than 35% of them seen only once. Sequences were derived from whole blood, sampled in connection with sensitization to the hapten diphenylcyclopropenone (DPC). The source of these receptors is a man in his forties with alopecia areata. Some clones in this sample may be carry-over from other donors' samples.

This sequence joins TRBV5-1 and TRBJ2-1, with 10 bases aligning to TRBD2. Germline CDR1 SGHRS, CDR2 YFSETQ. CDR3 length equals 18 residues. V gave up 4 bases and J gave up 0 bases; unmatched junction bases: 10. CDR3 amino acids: CASSLGGSGRRSYNEQFF. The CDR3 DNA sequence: TGCGCCAGCAGCCTCGGGGGTAGCGGGAGGCGCTCCTACAATGAGCAGTTCTTC.

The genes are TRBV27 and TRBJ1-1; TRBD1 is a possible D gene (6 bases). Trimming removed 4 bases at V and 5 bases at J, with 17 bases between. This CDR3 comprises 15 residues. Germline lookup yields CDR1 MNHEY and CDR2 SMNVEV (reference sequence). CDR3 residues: CASSSTQGGDTEAFF. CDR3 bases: TGTGCCAGCAGTTCCACCCAAGGGGGGGATACTGAAGCTTTCTTT.